One and the same sample provided the 22 T cell receptor beta chains below, sequenced in a study of beta chain features in type 1 diabetes. Every bit of the isolated RNA underwent reverse transcription, so sequencing read expressed TCRB transcripts. Some clones are missing from TCRdb's copy, which holds only in-frame ones; the method was immunoSEQ multiplex PCR. The sample yields tens of thousands of clones, around 45% seen once. No antigen has been assigned to these receptors. Overall study results and limits: Type 1 diabetes patients showed a moderate but significant shortening of TCRB CDR3s in all four CD4+ subsets.

Sequencing was performed on stem cell memory CD4+ T cells from blood. The source of these receptors is a man younger than 40 with type 1 diabetes.

V is TRBV18 and J is TRBJ1-1, with a possible D match to TRBD1 (6 bases). From germline, CDR1 is KGHSH and CDR2 LQKENI. Trimming removed 3 bases from V and 10 bases from J, with 27 bases in between. The CDR3 is 17 residues long. The CDR3 nucleotides are TGTGCCAGCTCACCGGCATCTCTCGGCAGGGGCGTTCTCGCAGCTTTCTTT. Amino acids: CASSPASLGRGVLAAFF.

V usage is TRBV27 and J usage is TRBJ1-2; D is perhaps TRBD1 (6 bases). CDR3 length: 14 residues. Germline assignment: CDR1 MNHEY and CDR2 SMNVEV (reference sequence). V dropped 5 bases and J dropped 0 bases, with 10 bases sitting between them. For the CDR3, the DNA is TGTGCCAGCAGTGGACAGAGCTCTAACTATGGCTACACCTTC. Amino acid sequence: CASSGQSSNYGYTF.

This clone was seen a handful of times. The rearrangement links TRBV4-3 to TRBJ1-1, with 7 bases matching TRBD1. This CDR3 has 15 amino acids. The junction had 5 bases not matched to a gene; V was cut back by 4 bases and J by 0 bases. The V gene's germline CDR1 is LGHNA and CDR2 YSLEER. The CDR3 DNA sequence: TGCGCCAGCAGCCCCCGGACAGGACTGAACACTGAAGCTTTCTTT. Protein product: CASSPRTGLNTEAFF.

This clone was detected a few times. The chain couples TRBV5-6 to TRBJ2-3, with 10 positions matching TRBD2. This CDR3 has 17 residues. V gave up 0 bases and J gave up 5 bases; unmatched junction bases: 9. Germline V gene sequence: CDR1 SGHDT, CDR2 YYEEEE. The DNA for the CDR3 is TGTGCCAGCAGCTTGGCCGGCCTAGCGGGGGTTGAAGATACGCAGTATTTT. This encodes CASSLAGLAGVEDTQYF.

The rearrangement links TRBV6-6 to TRBJ1-3, with 8 bases that match TRBD1. Trimming cost V 7 bases and J 2 bases; bases outside gene matches: 10. Germline loops: CDR1 MNHNY, CDR2 SVGAGI (reference sequence). There are 16 residues in the CDR3. CDR3 sequence (DNA): TGTGCCAGCAAGTGGGACAGGCTAGCCCCTGGAAACACCATATATTTT. Its translation is CASKWDRLAPGNTIYF.

CDR3 coding DNA: TGTGCCAGCAGCGCGGGGGGGACAGGTGGATACAATGAGCAGTTCTTC. Translated, it gives CASSAGGTGGYNEQFF. The chain links TRBV7-2 to TRBJ2-1; a weak D match, TRBD2 (9 bases). Trimming cost V 5 bases and J 4 bases, with 18 bases left between them. Germline-derived CDR1 and CDR2 are SGHTA and FQGNSA. The CDR3 has 16 amino acids.

Only one count was recorded for this clone. The chain combines TRBV6-5 with TRBJ1-1, with D possibly being TRBD1 (6 bases). Trimming took 3 bases from V and 10 from J, leaving 18 bases between them. The CDR3 is 14 residues long. The V gene's germline CDR1 is MNHEY and CDR2 SVGAGI. In DNA, the CDR3 is TGTGCCAGCAGTTATCGGACGCAGGGGAGGGCAGCTTTCTTT. Its translation: CASSYRTQGRAAFF.

This clone has a handful of counts. The chain couples TRBV18 to TRBJ1-2, with D hard to call. This CDR3 is 13 amino acids long. Germline lookup yields CDR1 KGHSH and CDR2 LQKENI. Trimming removed 0 bases at V and 7 bases at J, with 9 bases between. The CDR3 protein is CASSPPAEPGYTF. The CDR3 nucleotides are TGTGCCAGCTCACCACCAGCGGAACCTGGCTACACCTTC.

This rearrangement joins TRBV18 to TRBJ2-1; tentative D call: TRBD1 (5 bases). V lost 9 bases to trimming and J lost 0 bases, with 15 bases between them. The CDR3 covers 15 residues. In germline, CDR1 is KGHSH, CDR2 LQKENI. The chain's CDR3 is CASQSDRFSYNEQFF. In DNA, the CDR3 is TGTGCCAGTCAGAGCGACAGATTCTCCTACAATGAGCAGTTCTTC.

The V call is TRBV9, the J call TRBJ2-3; TRBD2 matches at 12 bases. Per germline, CDR1 SGDLS and CDR2 YYNGEE. V shed 1 base and J 5 bases; nucleotides not matched to a gene: 8. The CDR3 has 17 amino acids. For the CDR3, the DNA is TGTGCCAGCAGCGTACCCTCTCTAGCGGGAGGGGGAGATACGCAGTATTTT. Its protein is CASSVPSLAGGGDTQYF.

The chain carries TRBV28 and TRBJ1-1; D is undetermined. The CDR3 extends over 14 amino acids. Germline CDR1 MDHEN, CDR2 SYDVKM. V was pared by 3 bases and J by 5 bases, with 13 bases between. The CDR3 here is CASSFLISRTEAFF. The CDR3, as DNA: TGTGCCAGCAGTTTTCTGATTTCGCGGACTGAAGCTTTCTTT.

The chain uses TRBV4-2 and TRBJ2-3; tentative D call: TRBD2 (6 bases). The CDR3 has 15 residues. The germline V and J ends were trimmed by 2 bases and 5 bases, with 14 bases remaining between them. Germline CDR1 is LGHNA and CDR2 is YNFKEQ. The CDR3 region has the DNA TGTGCCAGCAGCCAAACGGGAGTCGTCGGAGATACGCAGTATTTT. Translating it yields CASSQTGVVGDTQYF.

Turning to this clone: One end of the junction varies from germline; a read error may be responsible. The CDR3 reads CASSQRLAGESPHF. The DNA for the CDR3 is TGTGCCAGCAGCCAGAGACTAGCGGGAGAAAGTCCCCACTTC. The V call is TRBV4-2, the J call TRBJ2-5, with 12 bases fitting TRBD2. This CDR3 region has 14 residues. In germline, CDR1 is LGHNA, CDR2 YNFKEQ.

The chain is built from TRBV6-6 and TRBJ2-3; 12 bases agree with TRBD2. The CDR3 is made up of 15 amino acids. Germline V lookup: CDR1 MNHNY, CDR2 SVGAGI (reference sequence). Germline trimming cut 6 bases from V and 5 bases from J; bases unmatched to any gene: 6. CDR3 sequence (DNA): TGTGCCAGCAGGCTACTAGCGGGAGGCGGAGATACGCAGTATTTT. Translating gives CASRLLAGGGDTQYF.

This clone was recorded a few times. The genes are TRBV29-1 and TRBJ1-1, with unresolved D. V was trimmed by 4 bases and J by 6 bases, leaving 9 bases between them. The CDR3 is 11 amino acids. Per germline, CDR1 SQVTM and CDR2 ANQGSEA. CDR3 coding DNA: TGCAGCGTTGGGAGCAACCCTGAAGCTTTCTTT. It codes for CSVGSNPEAFF.

The count of this clone is one. The chain recombines TRBV11-2 with TRBJ1-2; D is uncertain. Trimming took 1 base from V and 8 from J, leaving 11 bases between them. The CDR3 totals 13 residues. Germline V gene sequence: CDR1 SGHAT, CDR2 FQNNGV. The chain's CDR3 is CASSLVNSGGYTF. The CDR3 region has the DNA TGTGCCAGCAGCTTAGTTAACTCAGGAGGCTACACCTTC.

This clone was seen more than once but under ten times. The gene calls are TRBV5-1 and TRBJ2-3; D not resolved. CDR3 length equals 15 residues. Germline-derived CDR1 and CDR2 are SGHRS and YFSETQ. The ends were cut back, 2 bases at V and 0 bases at J, with 10 bases in the middle. The CDR3, as DNA: TGCGCCAGCAGCTTCAACAGCCCTAGCACAGATACGCAGTATTTT. This codes for CASSFNSPSTDTQYF.

This CDR3 is CASILGGSGELFF. The CDR3 DNA is TGTGCCAGCATCTTGGGGGGGTCCGGGGAGCTGTTTTTT. The chain carries TRBV6-1 and TRBJ2-2, with 7 bases fitting TRBD2. The V segment lost 7 bases and the J segment 6 bases; nucleotides outside the gene matches: 5. CDR1 MNHNS and CDR2 SASEGT come from the germline V gene. This CDR3 is 13 amino acids long.

The CDR3 bases are TGCGCCAGCAGCTTGGACGGACTAGCGAGACCGAATGAGCAGTTCTTC. This sequence encodes CASSLDGLARPNEQFF. The chain has TRBV5-1 and TRBJ2-1; 9 bases are a match to TRBD2. This CDR3 spans 16 amino acids. Germline trimming cut 0 bases from V and 7 bases from J; bases unmatched to any gene: 8. Germline V gene sequence: CDR1 SGHRS, CDR2 YFSETQ.

This chain uses TRBV9 with TRBJ1-1; TRBD1 agrees at 7 bases. Trimming took 0 bases from V and 6 from J; bases not matched to a gene: 2. In germline, CDR1 is SGDLS, CDR2 YYNGEE. The CDR3 runs to 13 residues. The CDR3 bases are TGTGCCAGCAGCGTAGAAGGGGGCTCTGAAGCTTTCTTT. Translated: CASSVEGGSEAFF.

This clone was seen only a few times. The V gene is TRBV7-2, the J gene TRBJ2-7, with TRBD2 matching over 7 bases. The V gene end was trimmed by 0 bases and the J gene end by 5 bases; junction bases not matched to a gene: 10. The CDR3 runs to 16 residues. Germline loops: CDR1 SGHTA, CDR2 FQGNSA. The CDR3 sequence is CASSLAGTTLRNEQYF. For the CDR3, the DNA is TGTGCCAGCAGCTTAGCGGGGACTACGTTAAGAAACGAGCAGTACTTC.

The chain uses TRBV13 and TRBJ1-2; D is perhaps TRBD1 (6 bases). The germline V gene encodes CDR1 PRHDT and CDR2 FYEKMQ (reference sequence). The CDR3 is made up of 14 amino acids. Trimming shortened V by 4 bases and J by 0 bases, and 9 bases separated the two germline ends. The CDR3 DNA reads TGTGCCAGCAGCTGGCAGGGGCCTAACTATGGCTACACCTTC. It translates to CASSWQGPNYGYTF. The full variable domain, completed using reference TRBV13 and TRBJ1-2, is AAGVIQSPRHLIKEKRETATLKCYPIPRHDTVYWYQQGPGQDPQFLISFYEKMQSDKGSIPDRFSAQQFSDYHSELNMSSLELGDSALYFCASSWQGPNYGYTFGSGTRLTVV.